This entry lists 12 T cell receptor beta chains sequenced from one sample in a study of blood T cell repertoires in COVID-19. TCRdb keeps only in-frame clones here, not all; method: immunoSEQ multiplex PCR. The sample contains some 48,000 clones, roughly 83% of which appear only once. What was sequenced was peripheral blood. Receptor source: a man in his fifties with acute or convalescent COVID-19.

The J gene is TRBJ2-7, the V gene TRBV18; 8 bases are a match to TRBD2. Germline loops: CDR1 KGHSH, CDR2 LQKENI. Germline trimming cut 6 bases from V and 3 bases from J; bases unmatched to any gene: 10. The CDR3 covers 15 residues. CDR3 nucleotides: TGTGCCAGCTCGCCCAACCACGGGGGGGGCTACGAGCAGTACTTC. Its translation is CASSPNHGGGYEQYF. Full variable domain (remainder filled in from reference TRBV18 and TRBJ2-7): NAGVMQNPRHLVRRRGQEARLRCSPMKGHSHVYWYRQLPEEGLKFMVYLQKENIIDESGMPKERFSAEFPKEGPSILRIQQVVRGDSAAYFCASSPNHGGGYEQYFGPGTRLTVT.

The genes are TRBV4-1 and TRBJ2-1; TRBD1 agrees at 8 bases. The CDR3 is 17 residues long. Germline loops: CDR1 MGHRA, CDR2 YSYEKL. Germline trimming cut 10 bases from V and 4 bases from J; bases unmatched to any gene: 18. In nucleotides, the CDR3 is TGCGCCACCCAGCCAACGGGCCCAGGGGGCCTTTACAATGAGCAGTTCTTC. Residues: CATQPTGPGGLYNEQFF.

The V gene is TRBV24-1, the J gene TRBJ1-5; D is unresolved. The CDR3 is 13 amino acids. From germline, CDR1 is KGHDR and CDR2 SFDVKD. V was pared by 4 bases and J by 6 bases, with 9 bases between. The CDR3 DNA reads as TGTGCCACCAGTGAGGGAGGTGCTCAGCCCCAGCATTTT. Protein product: CATSEGGAQPQHF.

The chain links TRBV18 to TRBJ2-2; D not resolved. V dropped 1 base and J dropped 3 bases, with 6 bases sitting between them. Germline CDR1 and CDR2: KGHSH and LQKENI. This CDR3 contains 14 residues. The CDR3 loop reads CASSPLQDTGELFF. As DNA, the CDR3 is TGTGCCAGCTCACCACTGCAGGACACCGGGGAGCTGTTTTTT.

Remarks on this clone: The junction differs from germline at one of its ends, possibly a read error. The chain links TRBV6-1 to TRBJ1-5; D not resolved. The CDR3 has 15 amino acids. The germline V gene has CDR1 MNHNS and CDR2 SASEGT. The CDR3 region is CASSDLRLSSQPQHF. The CDR3 region has the DNA TGTGCCAGCAGTGACCTCAGGTTAAGCAGTCAGCCCCAGCATTTT.

The CDR3 here is CASDPGQGTYGYTF. The CDR3 DNA reads as TGTGCCAGCGACCCGGGACAGGGGACCTATGGCTACACCTTC. The chain links TRBV2 to TRBJ1-2; 10 bases align to TRBD1. Germline values: CDR1 SNHLY, CDR2 FYNNEI. V lost 8 bases and J lost 4; bases outside the gene matches: 7. There are 14 residues in the CDR3.

The chain links TRBV11-2 to TRBJ1-1; D is perhaps TRBD1 (5 bases). The CDR3 is 15 amino acids. Germline lookup yields CDR1 SGHAT and CDR2 FQNNGV. V was cut by 8 bases and J by 0 bases, with 16 bases left in between. The chain's CDR3 is CASVLRVDMNTEAFF. The DNA of the CDR3 is TGTGCCAGCGTCCTCAGGGTGGACATGAACACTGAAGCTTTCTTT.

This clone occurred a few times. The V and J genes are TRBV4-2 and TRBJ2-2; TRBD2 might be the D (5 bases). Germline V gives CDR1 LGHNA, CDR2 YNFKEQ. The V end was cut by 0 bases, the J end by 2 bases, with 13 bases between. The CDR3 contains 17 residues. The CDR3 region has the DNA TGTGCCAGCAGCCAAGATGCGGCTAGCAGAAACACCGGGGAGCTGTTTTTT. It encodes CASSQDAASRNTGELFF.

The chain recombines TRBV27 with TRBJ1-4, with D maybe TRBD1 (5 bases). Germline V CDR1 and CDR2: MNHEY, SMNVEV (reference sequence). With 6 bases removed from V and 5 bases from J, the gap between germline ends came to 16 bases. This CDR3 is 15 amino acids long. The CDR3 DNA reads as TGTGCCAGCAGGTCTCTGGGGGGGGGAAATGAAAAACTGTTTTTT. It yields the protein CASRSLGGGNEKLFF.

The V and J genes are TRBV5-8 and TRBJ1-5; D remains ambiguous. Trimming pared 4 bases from V and 2 bases from J, leaving 4 bases between. CDR1 and CDR2 (germline): SGHTS, YDEGEE. The CDR3 has 12 amino acids. CDR3 loop: CASSPGNQPQHF. The CDR3, as DNA: TGTGCCAGCAGCCCAGGCAATCAGCCCCAGCATTTT.

This chain links TRBV5-1 with TRBJ1-4, with 8 bases matching TRBD1. With 4 bases clipped from V and 8 bases from J, the junction kept 4 bases outside the gene matches. In germline, CDR1 is SGHRS, CDR2 YFSETQ. The CDR3 is made up of 13 amino acids. The CDR3 sequence is CASSDGTGEKLFF. CDR3 bases: TGCGCCAGCAGCGACGGGACAGGAGAAAAACTGTTTTTT.

J is TRBJ2-2 and V is TRBV10-3; 10 nucleotides line up with TRBD1. This CDR3 spans 16 amino acids. J lost 6 bases, V lost 2 bases, and 6 bases had no gene match. CDR1 and CDR2 from the germline V gene are ENHRY and SYGVKD. Here the CDR3 reads CAISEVFGQGAGELFF. The CDR3 DNA sequence: TGTGCCATCAGTGAGGTTTTTGGACAGGGGGCCGGGGAGCTGTTTTTT.